The 5 T cell receptor beta chains below all came from one sample that was sequenced in a study of T cell responses to AZD1222 COVID-19 vaccine. Assay: immunoSEQ multiplex PCR; the TCRdb copy retains only in-frame clones and omits some. Of approximately 150,000 clones listed, approximately 95% are singletons. The sequences come from peripheral blood, collected on day 0 of MenACWY control vaccination. These receptors originate from an adult in good health.

The rearrangement uses TRBV9 and TRBJ2-3; D gene uncertain. The CDR3 covers 16 residues. Germline V gene sequence: CDR1 SGDLS, CDR2 YYNGEE. The V gene lost 4 bases and the J gene lost 0 bases, with 15 bases spanning the gap. The CDR3: CASSPQWRASTDTQYF. CDR3 in DNA: TGTGCCAGCAGCCCCCAGTGGAGAGCTAGCACAGATACGCAGTATTTT. The complete variable domain, with remaining parts taken from reference TRBV9 and TRBJ2-3, reads DSGVTQTPKHLITATGQRVTLRCSPRSGDLSVYWYQQSLDQGLQFLIQYYNGEERAKGNILERFSAQQFPDLHSELNLSSLELGDSALYFCASSPQWRASTDTQYFGPGTRLTVL.

The V and J genes are TRBV5-5 and TRBJ1-5; TRBD1 might be the D (6 bases). The CDR3 is 15 amino acids. Per germline, CDR1 SGHKS and CDR2 YYEKEE (reference sequence). Trimming shortened V by 4 bases and J by 0 bases, and 11 bases separated the two germline ends. CDR3 residues: CASSRTVYSNQPQHF. CDR3 nucleotide sequence: TGTGCCAGCAGCAGGACAGTTTATAGCAATCAGCCCCAGCATTTT.

The chain recombines TRBV3-1 (or the pseudogene TRBV3-2) with TRBJ1-1, with TRBD1 identical over 7 bases. CDR3 length equals 13 residues. Losses at the gene ends were 6 bases for V and 8 bases for J; bases not matched to a gene: 9. Germline lookup yields CDR1 LGHDT and CDR2 YNNKEL (reference sequence). The CDR3 DNA reads as TGTGCCAGCAGTCATAGACAGGGACCCGAAGCTTTCTTT. Its translation: CASSHRQGPEAFF.

This sequence joins TRBV28 and TRBJ1-2; D may be TRBD1 (5 bases). This CDR3 spans 12 amino acids. V was cut by 9 bases and J by 6 bases, with 14 bases left in between. Germline V gene data show CDR1 as MDHEN and CDR2 as SYDVKM. The chain's CDR3 is CASAAGSDGYTF. CDR3 DNA sequence: TGTGCCAGTGCGGCAGGGTCGGATGGCTACACCTTC.

The chain carries TRBV5-1 and TRBJ1-1; possibly TRBD1 for D (5 bases). Trimming removed 0 bases at V and 6 bases at J, with 15 bases between. Germline CDR1 is SGHRS and CDR2 is YFSETQ. CDR3 length: 15 amino acids. CDR3 DNA: TGCGCCAGCAGCTTGGTTACAGGCCCCTACGCTGAAGCTTTCTTT. Encoded protein: CASSLVTGPYAEAFF.